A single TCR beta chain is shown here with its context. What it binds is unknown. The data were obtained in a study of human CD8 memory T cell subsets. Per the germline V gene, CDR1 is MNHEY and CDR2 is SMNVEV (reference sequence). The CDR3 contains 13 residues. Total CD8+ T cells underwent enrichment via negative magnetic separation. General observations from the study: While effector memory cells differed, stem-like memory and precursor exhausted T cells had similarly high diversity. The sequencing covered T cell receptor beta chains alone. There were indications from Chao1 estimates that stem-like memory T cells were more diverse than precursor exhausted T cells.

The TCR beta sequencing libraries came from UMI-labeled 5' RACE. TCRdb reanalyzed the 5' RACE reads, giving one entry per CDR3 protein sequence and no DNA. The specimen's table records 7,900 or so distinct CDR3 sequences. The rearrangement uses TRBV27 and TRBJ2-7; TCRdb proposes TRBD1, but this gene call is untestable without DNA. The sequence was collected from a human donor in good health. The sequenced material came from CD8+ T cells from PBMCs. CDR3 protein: CASRPDSSYEQYF.